The source of this T cell receptor (beta chain) is a study of shared clonotypes between healthy human individuals. This clone was observed a few times. This CDR3 is built from 11 residues. V was clipped by 5 bases and J by 2 bases, with 3 bases between them. CDR1 SEHNR and CDR2 FQNEAQ come from the germline V gene (reference sequence). The method was immunoSEQ multiplex PCR; TCRdb's version includes in-frame clones alone and lacks a portion of them. The sample records about 2.4 million clones, approximately 93% being singletons. The sample was naive CD4+ T cells from PBMCs. Subset specified: CD45RA+ positively selected. The sequence was collected from a young man in good health. Some clones in this sample may be carry-over from other donors' samples. The rearrangement uses TRBV7-9 and TRBJ1-1; D gene uncertain. This chain's CDR3 is CASSHNTEAFF. CDR3 nucleotides: TGTGCCAGCAGCCACAACACTGAAGCTTTCTTT.